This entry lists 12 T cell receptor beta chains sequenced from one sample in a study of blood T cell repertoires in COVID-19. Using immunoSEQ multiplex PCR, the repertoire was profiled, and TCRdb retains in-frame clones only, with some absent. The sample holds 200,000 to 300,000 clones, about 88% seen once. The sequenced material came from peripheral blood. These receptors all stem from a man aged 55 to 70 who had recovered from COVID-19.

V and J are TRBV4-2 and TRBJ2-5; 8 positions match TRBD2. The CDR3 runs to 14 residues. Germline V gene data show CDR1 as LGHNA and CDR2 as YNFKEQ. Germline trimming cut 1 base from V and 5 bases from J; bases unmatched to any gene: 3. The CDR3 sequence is CASSQAPGGETQYF. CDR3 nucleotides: TGTGCCAGCAGCCAAGCCCCGGGAGGGGAGACCCAGTACTTC.

The DNA of the CDR3 is TGTGCCTGGAAAAAGACCGGGGGAGTGACCGGGGAGCTGTTTTTT. Amino acids: CAWKKTGGVTGELFF. This chain connects TRBV30 to TRBJ2-2, with D tentatively TRBD2 (6 bases). The V end lost 4 bases, the J end lost 5 bases, and 17 bases lay between the germline ends. CDR1 is GTSNPN and CDR2 is SVGIG in the germline V gene (reference sequence). The CDR3 is 15 residues long.

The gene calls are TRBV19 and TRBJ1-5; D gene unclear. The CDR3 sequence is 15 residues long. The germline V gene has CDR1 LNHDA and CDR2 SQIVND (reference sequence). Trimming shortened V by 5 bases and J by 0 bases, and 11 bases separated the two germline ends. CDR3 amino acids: CASSGEVHSNQPQHF. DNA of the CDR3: TGTGCCAGTAGTGGGGAGGTTCATAGCAATCAGCCCCAGCATTTT.

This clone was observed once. The CDR3 DNA reads TGTGCCAGCTCACCTTCGGAGACCCAGTACTTC. Its translation is CASSPSETQYF. The chain joins TRBV18 to TRBJ2-5; D is uncertain. CDR3 length: 11 residues. Germline CDR1 and CDR2: KGHSH and LQKENI. Trimming removed 3 bases from V and 5 bases from J, with 4 bases in between.

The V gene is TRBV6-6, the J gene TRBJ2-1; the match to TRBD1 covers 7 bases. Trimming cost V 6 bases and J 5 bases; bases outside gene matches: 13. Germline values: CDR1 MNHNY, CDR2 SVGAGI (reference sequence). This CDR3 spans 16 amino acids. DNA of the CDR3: TGTGCCAGCAGGCCGAACCGGGACAGACCGAACAATGAGCAGTTCTTC. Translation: CASRPNRDRPNNEQFF.

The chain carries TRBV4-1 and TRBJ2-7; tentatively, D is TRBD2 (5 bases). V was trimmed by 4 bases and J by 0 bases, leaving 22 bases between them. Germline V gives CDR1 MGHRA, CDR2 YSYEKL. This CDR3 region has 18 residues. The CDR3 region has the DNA TGCGCCAGCAGCCGTTCTGCCGGCGGGCCCGGATACTCCTACGAGCAGTACTTC. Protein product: CASSRSAGGPGYSYEQYF.

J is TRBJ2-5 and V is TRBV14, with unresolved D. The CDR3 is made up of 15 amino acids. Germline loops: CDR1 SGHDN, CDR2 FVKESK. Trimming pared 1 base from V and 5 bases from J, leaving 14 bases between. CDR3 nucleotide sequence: TGTGCCAGCAGCCAAGGACAACTCGTATGGGAGACCCAGTACTTC. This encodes CASSQGQLVWETQYF.

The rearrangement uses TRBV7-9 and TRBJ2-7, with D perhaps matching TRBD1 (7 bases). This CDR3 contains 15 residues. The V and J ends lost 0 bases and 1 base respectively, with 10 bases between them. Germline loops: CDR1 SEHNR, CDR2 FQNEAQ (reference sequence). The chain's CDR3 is CASSLAGGQSYEQYF. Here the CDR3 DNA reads TGTGCCAGCAGCTTAGCGGGGGGACAGTCCTACGAGCAGTACTTC.

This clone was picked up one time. CDR3 residues: CSAGWLEGEKLFF. CDR3 DNA: TGCAGCGCCGGTTGGTTGGAGGGTGAAAAACTGTTTTTT. The V gene is TRBV29-1, the J gene TRBJ1-4, with D hard to call. Germline V gene lookup returns CDR1 SQVTM and CDR2 ANQGSEA. The CDR3 has 13 residues. Trimming removed 7 bases from V and 7 bases from J, with 16 bases in between.

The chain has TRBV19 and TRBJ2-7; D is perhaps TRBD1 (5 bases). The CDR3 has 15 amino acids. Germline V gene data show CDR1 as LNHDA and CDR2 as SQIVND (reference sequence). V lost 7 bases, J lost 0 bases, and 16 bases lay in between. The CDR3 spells CASNPTDSASYEQYF. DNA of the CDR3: TGTGCCAGTAACCCCACAGACAGTGCCTCCTACGAGCAGTACTTC.

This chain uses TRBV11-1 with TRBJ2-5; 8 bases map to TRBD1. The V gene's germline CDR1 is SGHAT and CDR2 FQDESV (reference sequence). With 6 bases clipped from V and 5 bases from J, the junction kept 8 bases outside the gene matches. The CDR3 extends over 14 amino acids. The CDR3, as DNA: TGTGCCAGCAGGGTCCAGGGGGCGAAGGAGACCCAGTACTTC. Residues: CASRVQGAKETQYF.

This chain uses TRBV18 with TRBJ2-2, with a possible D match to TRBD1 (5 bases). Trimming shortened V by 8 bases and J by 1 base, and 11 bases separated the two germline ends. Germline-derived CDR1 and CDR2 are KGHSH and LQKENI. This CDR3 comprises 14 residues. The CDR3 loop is CASLMGQNTGELFF. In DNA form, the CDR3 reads TGTGCCAGCCTCATGGGGCAGAACACCGGGGAGCTGTTTTTT.